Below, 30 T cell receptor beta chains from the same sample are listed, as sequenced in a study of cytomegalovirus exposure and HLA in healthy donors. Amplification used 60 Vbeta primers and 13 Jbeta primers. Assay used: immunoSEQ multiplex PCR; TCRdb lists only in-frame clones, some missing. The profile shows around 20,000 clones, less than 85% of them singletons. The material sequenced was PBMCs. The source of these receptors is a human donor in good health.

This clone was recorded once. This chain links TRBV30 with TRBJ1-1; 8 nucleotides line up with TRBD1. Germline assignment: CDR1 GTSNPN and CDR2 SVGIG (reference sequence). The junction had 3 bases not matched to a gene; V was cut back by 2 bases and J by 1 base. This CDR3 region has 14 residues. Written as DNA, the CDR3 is TGTGCCTGGAGTCTGGGGACAGGGAACACTGAAGCTTTCTTT. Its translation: CAWSLGTGNTEAFF.

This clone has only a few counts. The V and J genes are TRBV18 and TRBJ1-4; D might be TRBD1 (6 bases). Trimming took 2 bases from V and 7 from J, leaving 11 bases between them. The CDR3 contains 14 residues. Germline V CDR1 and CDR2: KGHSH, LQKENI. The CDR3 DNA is TGTGCCAGCTCACCAACGGGGGGCCTTGAAAAACTGTTTTTT. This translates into CASSPTGGLEKLFF.

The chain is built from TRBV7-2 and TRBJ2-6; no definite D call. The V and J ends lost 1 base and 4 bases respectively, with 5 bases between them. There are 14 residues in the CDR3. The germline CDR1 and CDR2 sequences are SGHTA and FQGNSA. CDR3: CASSLDSGANVLTF. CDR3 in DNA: TGTGCCAGCAGCTTAGATAGCGGGGCCAACGTCCTGACTTTC.

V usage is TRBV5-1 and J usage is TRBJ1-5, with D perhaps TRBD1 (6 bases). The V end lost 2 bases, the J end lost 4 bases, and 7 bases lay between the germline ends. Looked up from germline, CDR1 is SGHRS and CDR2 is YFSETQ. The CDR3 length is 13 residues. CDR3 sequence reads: CASSFGQNQPQHF. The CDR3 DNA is TGCGCCAGCAGCTTCGGACAGAATCAGCCCCAGCATTTT.

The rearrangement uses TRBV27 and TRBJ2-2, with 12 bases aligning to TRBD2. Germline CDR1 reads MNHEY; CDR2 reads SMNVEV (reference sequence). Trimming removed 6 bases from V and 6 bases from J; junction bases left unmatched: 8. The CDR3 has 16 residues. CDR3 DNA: TGTGCCAGCAGGCTCCTAGCGGGAGGGCCCGCCGGGGAGCTGTTTTTT. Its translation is CASRLLAGGPAGELFF.

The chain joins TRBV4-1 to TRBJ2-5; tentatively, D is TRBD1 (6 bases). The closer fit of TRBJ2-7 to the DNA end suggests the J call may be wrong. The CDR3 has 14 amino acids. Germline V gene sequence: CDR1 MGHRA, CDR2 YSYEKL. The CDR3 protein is CASSQDRGGYEQYF. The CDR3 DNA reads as TGCGCCAGCAGCCAAGACAGGGGCGGCTACGAGCAGTACTTC.

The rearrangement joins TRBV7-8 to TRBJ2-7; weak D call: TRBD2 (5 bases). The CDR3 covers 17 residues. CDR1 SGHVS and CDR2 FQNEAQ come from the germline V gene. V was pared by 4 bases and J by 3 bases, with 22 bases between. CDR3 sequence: CASSSEGAVAKGYEQYF. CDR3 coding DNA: TGTGCCAGCAGCTCTGAGGGTGCTGTAGCGAAGGGCTACGAGCAGTACTTC.

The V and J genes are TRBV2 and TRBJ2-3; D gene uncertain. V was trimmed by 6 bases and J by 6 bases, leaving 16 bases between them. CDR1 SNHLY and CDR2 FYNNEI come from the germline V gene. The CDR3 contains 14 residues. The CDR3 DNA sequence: TGTGCCAGCAGCCACGAGGCTCCGGAGGATACGCAGTATTTT. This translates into CASSHEAPEDTQYF.

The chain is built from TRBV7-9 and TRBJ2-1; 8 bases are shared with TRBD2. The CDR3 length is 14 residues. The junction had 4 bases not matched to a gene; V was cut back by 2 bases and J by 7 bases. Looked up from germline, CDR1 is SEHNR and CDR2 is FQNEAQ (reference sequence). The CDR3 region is CASSLTGGRNEQFF. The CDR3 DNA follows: TGTGCCAGCAGCTTAACGGGGGGGCGGAATGAGCAGTTCTTC.

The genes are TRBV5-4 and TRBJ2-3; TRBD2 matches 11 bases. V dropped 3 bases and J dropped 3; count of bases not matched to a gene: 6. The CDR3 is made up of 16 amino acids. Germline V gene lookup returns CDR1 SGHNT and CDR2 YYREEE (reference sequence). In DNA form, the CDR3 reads TGTGCCAGCAGCTGGGGGACTAGCGGTGCAACAGATACGCAGTATTTT. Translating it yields CASSWGTSGATDTQYF. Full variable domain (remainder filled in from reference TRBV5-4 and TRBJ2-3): ETGVTQSPTHLIKTRGQQVTLRCSSQSGHNTVSWYQQALGQGPQFIFQYYREEENGRGNFPPRFSGLQFPNYSSELNVNALELDDSALYLCASSWGTSGATDTQYFGPGTRLTVL.

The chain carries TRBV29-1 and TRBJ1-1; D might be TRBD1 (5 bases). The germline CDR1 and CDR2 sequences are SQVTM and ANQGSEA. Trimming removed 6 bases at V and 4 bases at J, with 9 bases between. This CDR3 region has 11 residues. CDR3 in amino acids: CSVRGGTEAFF. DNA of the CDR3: TGCAGCGTGCGCGGGGGCACTGAAGCTTTCTTT.

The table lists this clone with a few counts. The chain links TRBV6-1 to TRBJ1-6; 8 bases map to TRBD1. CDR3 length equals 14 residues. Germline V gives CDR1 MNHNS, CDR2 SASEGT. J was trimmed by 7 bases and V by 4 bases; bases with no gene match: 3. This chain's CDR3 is CASSVTGENSPLHF. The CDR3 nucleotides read TGTGCCAGCAGTGTGACAGGGGAGAATTCACCCCTCCACTTT.

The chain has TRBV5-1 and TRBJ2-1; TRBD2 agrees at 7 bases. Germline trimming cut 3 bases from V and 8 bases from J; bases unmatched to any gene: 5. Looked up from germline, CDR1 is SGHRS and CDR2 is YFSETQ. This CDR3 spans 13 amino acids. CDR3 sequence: CASSSRAGDEQFF. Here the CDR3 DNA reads TGCGCCAGCAGCTCGAGGGCGGGGGATGAGCAGTTCTTC. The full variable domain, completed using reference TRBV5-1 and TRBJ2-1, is KAGVTQTPRYLIKTRGQQVTLSCSPISGHRSVSWYQQTPGQGLQFLFEYFSETQRNKGNFPGRFSGRQFSNSRSEMNVSTLELGDSALYLCASSSRAGDEQFFGPGTRLTVL.

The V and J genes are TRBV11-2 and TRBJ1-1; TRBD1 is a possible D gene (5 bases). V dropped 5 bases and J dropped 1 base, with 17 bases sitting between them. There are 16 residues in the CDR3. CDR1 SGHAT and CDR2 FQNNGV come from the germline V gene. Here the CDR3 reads CASSHPWAGPNTEAFF. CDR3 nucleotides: TGTGCCAGCAGCCACCCATGGGCAGGGCCGAACACTGAAGCTTTCTTT.

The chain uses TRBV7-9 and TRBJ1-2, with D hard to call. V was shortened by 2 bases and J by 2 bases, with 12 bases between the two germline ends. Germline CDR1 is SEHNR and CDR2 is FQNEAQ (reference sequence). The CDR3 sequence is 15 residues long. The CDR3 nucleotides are TGTGCCAGCAGCTTACTATGGGAGTCGAACTATGGCTACACCTTC. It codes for CASSLLWESNYGYTF.

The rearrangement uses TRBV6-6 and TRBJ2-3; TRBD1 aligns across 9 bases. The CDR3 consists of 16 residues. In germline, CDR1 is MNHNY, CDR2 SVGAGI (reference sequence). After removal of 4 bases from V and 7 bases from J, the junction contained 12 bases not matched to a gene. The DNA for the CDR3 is TGTGCCAGCAGTTGGGGGGGACAGGGAGGCAAGCATACGCAGTATTTT. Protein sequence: CASSWGGQGGKHTQYF.

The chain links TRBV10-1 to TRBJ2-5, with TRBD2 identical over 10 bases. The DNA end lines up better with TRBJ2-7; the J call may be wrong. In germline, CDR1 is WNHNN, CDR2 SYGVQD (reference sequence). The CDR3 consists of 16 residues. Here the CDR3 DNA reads TGCGCCAGCAGTGAACCCAGTCTAGCGGGAGCCTACGAGCAGTACTTC. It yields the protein CASSEPSLAGAYEQYF.

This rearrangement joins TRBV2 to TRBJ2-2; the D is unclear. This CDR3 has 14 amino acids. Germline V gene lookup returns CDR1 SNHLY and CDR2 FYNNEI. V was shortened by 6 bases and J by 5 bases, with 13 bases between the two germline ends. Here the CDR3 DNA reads TGTGCCAGCAGAGGCGTCTCCGGGACCGGGGAGCTGTTTTTT. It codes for CASRGVSGTGELFF.

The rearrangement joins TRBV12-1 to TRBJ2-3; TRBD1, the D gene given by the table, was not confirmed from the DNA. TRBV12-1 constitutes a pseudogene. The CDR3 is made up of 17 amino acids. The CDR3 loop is CASSRILGRKNTDTQYF. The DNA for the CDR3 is TGTGCCAGCAGCCGCATCCTGGGGCGGAAGAACACAGATACGCAGTATTTT.

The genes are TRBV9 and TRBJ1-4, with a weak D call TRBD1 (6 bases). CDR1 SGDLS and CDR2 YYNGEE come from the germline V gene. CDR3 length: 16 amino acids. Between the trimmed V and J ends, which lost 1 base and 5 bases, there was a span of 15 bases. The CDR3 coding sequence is TGTGCCAGCAGCGTAAACGGGGGGCCGCTCAATGAAAAACTGTTTTTT. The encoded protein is CASSVNGGPLNEKLFF.

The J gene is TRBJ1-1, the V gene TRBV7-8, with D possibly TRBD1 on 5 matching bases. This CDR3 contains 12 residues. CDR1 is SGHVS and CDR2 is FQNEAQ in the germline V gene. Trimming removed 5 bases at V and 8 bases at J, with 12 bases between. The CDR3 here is CASSGRQREAFF. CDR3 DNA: TGTGCCAGCAGCGGTCGACAGAGAGAAGCTTTCTTT.

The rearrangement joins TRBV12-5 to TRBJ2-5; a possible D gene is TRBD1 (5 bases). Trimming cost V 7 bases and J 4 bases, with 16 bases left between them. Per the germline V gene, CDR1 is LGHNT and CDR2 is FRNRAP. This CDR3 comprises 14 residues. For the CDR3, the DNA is TGTGCTAGTGCTCTAGGGGCCTTAGTAGAGACCCAGTACTTC. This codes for CASALGALVETQYF.

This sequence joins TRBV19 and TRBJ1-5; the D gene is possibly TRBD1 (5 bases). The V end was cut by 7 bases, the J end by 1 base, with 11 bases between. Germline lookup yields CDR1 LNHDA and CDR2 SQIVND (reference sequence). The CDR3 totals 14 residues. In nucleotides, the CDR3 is TGTGCCAGTACAGGGAAGTGGAGCAATCAGCCCCAGCATTTT. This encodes CASTGKWSNQPQHF.

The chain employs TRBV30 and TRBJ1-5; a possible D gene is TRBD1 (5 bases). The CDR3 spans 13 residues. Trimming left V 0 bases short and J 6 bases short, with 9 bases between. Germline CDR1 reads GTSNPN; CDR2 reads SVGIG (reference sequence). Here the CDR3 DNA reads TGTGCCTGGAGTGTTCGGGGGAGTCAGCCCCAGCATTTT. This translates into CAWSVRGSQPQHF.

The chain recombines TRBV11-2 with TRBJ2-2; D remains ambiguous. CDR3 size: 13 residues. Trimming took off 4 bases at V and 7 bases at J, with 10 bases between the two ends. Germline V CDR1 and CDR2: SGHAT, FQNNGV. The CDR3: CASSSRSDGELFF. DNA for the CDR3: TGTGCCAGCAGCTCCAGATCAGACGGGGAGCTGTTTTTT.

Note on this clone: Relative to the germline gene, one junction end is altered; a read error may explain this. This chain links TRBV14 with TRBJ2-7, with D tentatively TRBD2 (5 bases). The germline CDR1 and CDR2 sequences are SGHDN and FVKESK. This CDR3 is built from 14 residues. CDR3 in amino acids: CASSQPSSGIPFPF. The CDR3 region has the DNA TGTGCCAGCAGCCAACCTTCTTCGGGGATCCCCTTCCCCTTC.

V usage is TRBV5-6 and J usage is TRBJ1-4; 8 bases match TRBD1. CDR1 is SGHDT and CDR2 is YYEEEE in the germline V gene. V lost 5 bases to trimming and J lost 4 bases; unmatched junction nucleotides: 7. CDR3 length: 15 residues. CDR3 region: CASSIGQGFNEKLFF. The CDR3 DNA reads TGTGCCAGCAGTATTGGACAGGGATTTAATGAAAAACTGTTTTTT.

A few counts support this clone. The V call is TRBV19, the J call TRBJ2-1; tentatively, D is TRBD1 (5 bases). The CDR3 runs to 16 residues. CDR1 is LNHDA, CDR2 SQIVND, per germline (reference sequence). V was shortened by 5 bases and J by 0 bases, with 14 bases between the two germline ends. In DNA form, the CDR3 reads TGTGCCAGTAGTGCCCCACAGGATAGCTCCTACAATGAGCAGTTCTTC. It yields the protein CASSAPQDSSYNEQFF.

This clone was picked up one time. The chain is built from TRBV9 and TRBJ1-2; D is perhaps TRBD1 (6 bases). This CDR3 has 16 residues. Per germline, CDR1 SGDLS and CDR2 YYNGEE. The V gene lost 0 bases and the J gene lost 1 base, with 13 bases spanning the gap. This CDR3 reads CASSVVPNRDNYGYTF. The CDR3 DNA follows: TGTGCCAGCAGCGTAGTCCCGAACAGGGATAACTATGGCTACACCTTC.

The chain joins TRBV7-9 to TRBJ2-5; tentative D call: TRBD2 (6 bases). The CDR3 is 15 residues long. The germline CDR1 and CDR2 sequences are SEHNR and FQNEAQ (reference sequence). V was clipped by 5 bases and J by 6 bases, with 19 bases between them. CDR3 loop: CASSPRLAERKTQYF. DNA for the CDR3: TGTGCCAGCAGCCCCCGGTTAGCGGAGAGGAAGACCCAGTACTTC.